This is a list of T cell receptor beta chains from one sample in a study of T cell changes during pregnancy in multiple sclerosis. TCRdb's table, derived via immunoSEQ multiplex PCR, lists solely in-frame clones and lacks some. Found here are 47,000 or so clones, 70% to 90% of them singletons; the top ten hold about 2%. The sequencing here drew on peripheral blood, taken in the first trimester of pregnancy. All receptors come from a female donor with multiple sclerosis, enrolled in a pregnancy study. The CDR3 runs from the conserved cysteine through the conserved F or W. The D gene is left open where the match is weak. The size field is filled for only some rows; it gives once, few, many or a size class.

abundance	j_gene	v_gene	d_gene	len	CDR3nt	CDR3aa
NA	TRBJ1-4	TRBV20-1	NA	11	TGCAGTGCTCACCTACAGGGATGGCTGTTTTTT	CSAHLQGWLFF
NA	TRBJ2-3	TRBV4-3	TRBD2	17	TGCGCCAGCAGCCAACGATTAGCGGGGGGGAGCACAGATACGCAGTATTTT	CASSQRLAGGSTDTQYF
NA	TRBJ2-2	TRBV6-5	TRBD1	13	TGTGCCAGCAGTTTGGGGACAGCCGGGGAGCTGTTTTTT	CASSLGTAGELFF
NA	TRBJ1-6	TRBV5-1	TRBD1	16	TGCGCCAGCAGCTTGGGCACGGACAGGGCTAGTTCACCCCTCCACTTT	CASSLGTDRASSPLHF
NA	TRBJ1-1	TRBV6-1	TRBD1	15	TGTGCCAGCGGAACAGGGGAGTGGGGAAACACTGAAGCTTTCTTT	CASGTGEWGNTEAFF
few	TRBJ1-5	TRBV7-8	NA	14	TGTGCCAGCAGCCTCCGACAGGGCAATCAGCCCCAGCATTTT	CASSLRQGNQPQHF
few	TRBJ1-4	TRBV30	TRBD1	12	TGTGCCTGGGGACAGGCTAATGAAAAACTGTTTTTT	CAWGQANEKLFF
NA	TRBJ1-1	TRBV9	TRBD1	14	TGTGCCAGCAGCGTAGGACAGGGCAACACTGAAGCTTTCTTT	CASSVGQGNTEAFF
NA	TRBJ2-1	TRBV28	TRBD2	15	TGTGCCGCCCACCGCGGGGGAAGTGCCTACAATGAGCAGTTCTTC	CAAHRGGSAYNEQFF
NA	TRBJ2-2	TRBV11-2	TRBD1	15	TGTGCCAGCAGCTCGGACAGGCTCAACACCGGGGAGCTGTTTTTT	CASSSDRLNTGELFF
NA	TRBJ1-2	TRBV5-6	TRBD1	15	TGTGCCAGCAGCTCCCTGGACAGGCCCAACTATGGCTACACCTTC	CASSSLDRPNYGYTF
once	TRBJ1-1	TRBV6-5	TRBD1	14	TGTGCCAGCAGTTATAGGGGGCAGGGTCTTAGAGCTTTCTTT	CASSYRGQGLRAFF
NA	TRBJ2-5	TRBV5-1	TRBD1	16	TGCGCCAGCAGCCCCGGGACAGGGGGCCGCCAAGAGACCCAGTACTTC	CASSPGTGGRQETQYF
NA	TRBJ2-1	TRBV6-4	TRBD1	15	TGTGCCAGCAGTCTACGACAGGGGGGAGGCAATGAGCAGTTCTTC	CASSLRQGGGNEQFF
NA	TRBJ2-7	TRBV19	TRBD2	20	TGTGCCAGTAGTTTCCCCCCCTCCGGACTAGCGGGGCCCGGAGAGGACGAGCAGTACTTC	CASSFPPSGLAGPGEDEQYF
NA	TRBJ1-6	TRBV4-1	TRBD1	15	TGCGCCAGCACAAAACGGGACAGGGCGAATTCACCCCTCCACTTT	CASTKRDRANSPLHF
NA	TRBJ2-1	TRBV7-3	TRBD2	15	TGTGCCAGCAGCCTCCTCCCCGGGACTAGCAATGAGCAGTTCTTC	CASSLLPGTSNEQFF
NA	TRBJ2-7	TRBV11-3	TRBD2	15	TGTGCCAGCAGCACGGGACTAGCGGGCTCCTACGAGCAGTACTTC	CASSTGLAGSYEQYF
NA	TRBJ1-6	TRBV27	TRBD1	16	TGTGCCAGCAGTTCGACGGGACAGTGGGGTACTTCACCCCTCCACTTT	CASSSTGQWGTSPLHF
NA	TRBJ1-1	TRBV7-9	TRBD1	15	TGTGCCAGCAGCCACTGGACAGGGCGCGGGACTGAAGCTTTCTTT	CASSHWTGRGTEAFF
NA	TRBJ2-7	TRBV19	NA	15	TGTGCCAGTAGTATGCAGGCGAGCCCTGCCTACGAGCAGTACTTC	CASSMQASPAYEQYF
NA	TRBJ1-6	TRBV15	TRBD1	14	TGTGCCACCAAACAGGGGCCGTATAATTCACCCCTCCACTTT	CATKQGPYNSPLHF
NA	TRBJ1-2	TRBV5-1	NA	14	TGCGCCAGCAGCCCGCAAGGGGCGGACTATGGCTACACCTTC	CASSPQGADYGYTF
NA	TRBJ1-6	TRBV5-1	TRBD1	14	TGCGCCAGCAGCTTCGACAGGGGTAATTCACCCCTCCACTTT	CASSFDRGNSPLHF
NA	TRBJ1-4	TRBV18	NA	13	TGTGCCAGCTCACTGGGACTTAATGAAAAACTGTTTTTT	CASSLGLNEKLFF
NA	TRBJ2-2	TRBV18	NA	17	TGTGCCAGCTCACTTAGACAGGCGGGTTCGAACACCGGGGAGCTGTTTTTT	CASSLRQAGSNTGELFF